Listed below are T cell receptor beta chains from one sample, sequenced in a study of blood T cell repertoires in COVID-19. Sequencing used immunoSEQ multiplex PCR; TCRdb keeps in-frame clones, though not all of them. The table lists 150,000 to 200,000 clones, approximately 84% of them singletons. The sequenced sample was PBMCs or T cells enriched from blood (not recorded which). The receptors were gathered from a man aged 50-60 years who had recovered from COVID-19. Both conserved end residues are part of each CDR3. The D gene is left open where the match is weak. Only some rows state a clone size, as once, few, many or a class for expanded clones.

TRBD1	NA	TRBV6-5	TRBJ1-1	CASSYRGPNTEAFF	TGTGCCAGCAGTTACAGGGGGCCGAACACTGAAGCTTTCTTT
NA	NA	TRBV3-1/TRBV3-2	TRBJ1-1	CASLSRGGSEAFF	TGTGCCAGCCTATCCCGGGGGGGGTCGGAAGCTTTCTTT
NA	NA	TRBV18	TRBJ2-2	CASSPAALVAGELFF	TGTGCCAGCTCACCGGCAGCGCTTGTCGCCGGGGAGCTGTTTTTT
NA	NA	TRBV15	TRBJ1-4	CATSRGGEKLFF	TGTGCCACCAGCAGGGGAGGGGAAAAACTGTTTTTT
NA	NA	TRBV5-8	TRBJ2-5	CASSFDSQETQYF	TGTGCCAGCAGCTTTGACAGCCAAGAGACCCAGTACTTC
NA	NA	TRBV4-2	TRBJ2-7	CASSQDLAAEQYF	TGTGCCAGCAGCCAAGATTTGGCCGCCGAGCAGTACTTC
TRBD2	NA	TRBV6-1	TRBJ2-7	CASSERRRGGAYEQYF	TGTGCCAGCAGTGAAAGGCGGCGGGGGGGAGCCTACGAGCAGTACTTC
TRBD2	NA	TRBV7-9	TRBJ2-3	CASSSRGTSGGRGTDTQYF	TGTGCCAGCAGCTCGCGCGGGACTAGCGGGGGGCGGGGCACAGATACGCAGTATTTT
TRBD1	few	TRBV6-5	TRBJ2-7	CASSSAGTGSSYEQYF	TGTGCCAGCAGTTCTGCCGGGACAGGGAGCTCCTACGAGCAGTACTTC
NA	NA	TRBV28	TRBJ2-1	CASSPPSSSYNEQFF	TGTGCCAGCAGCCCCCCCTCTAGCTCCTACAATGAGCAGTTCTTC
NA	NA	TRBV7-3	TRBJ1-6	CASSIGRRSPLHF	TGTGCCAGCAGCATCGGCCGGAGGTCACCCCTCCACTTT
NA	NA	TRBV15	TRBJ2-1	CATRQRTFNEQFF	TGTGCCACCAGACAGCGGACCTTCAATGAGCAGTTCTTC
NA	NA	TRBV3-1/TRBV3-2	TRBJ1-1	CASSQGEVMNTEAFF	TGTGCCAGCAGCCAAGGGGAGGTCATGAACACTGAAGCTTTCTTT
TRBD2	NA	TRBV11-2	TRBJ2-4	CASSPGKLAGADIQYF	TGTGCCAGCAGCCCCGGAAAGCTAGCGGGGGCAGACATTCAGTACTTC
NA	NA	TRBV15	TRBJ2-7	CATSRDPGKGQYF	TGTGCCACCAGCAGAGATCCCGGGAAGGGGCAGTACTTC
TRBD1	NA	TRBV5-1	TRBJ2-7	CASSLTGGDSYEQYF	TGCGCCAGCAGCTTGACAGGGGGCGACTCCTACGAGCAGTACTTC
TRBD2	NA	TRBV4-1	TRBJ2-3	CASSLGLAGGVLTDTQYF	TGCGCCAGCAGCCTCGGACTAGCGGGGGGGGTTTTGACAGATACGCAGTATTTT
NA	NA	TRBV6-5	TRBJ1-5	CASGVVGGNQPQHF	TGTGCCAGTGGGGTTGTCGGGGGCAATCAGCCCCAGCATTTT
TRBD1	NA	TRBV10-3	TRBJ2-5	CAIAAGTGKETQYF	TGTGCCATCGCGGCCGGGACAGGGAAAGAGACCCAGTACTTC
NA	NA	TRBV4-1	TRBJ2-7	CASSQRPGLRKKKSYEQYF	TGCGCCAGCAGCCAGAGACCGGGACTCAGGAAAAAAAAATCCTATGAGCAGTACTTC
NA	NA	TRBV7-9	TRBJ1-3	CASSFASTSSGNTIYF	TGTGCCAGCAGCTTCGCCTCTACCTCCTCTGGAAACACCATATATTTT
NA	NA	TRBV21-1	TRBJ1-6	CASSNYKRQGVSYNSPLHF	TGTGCCAGCAGCAATTATAAGAGACAGGGGGTTTCCTATAATTCACCCCTCCACTTT
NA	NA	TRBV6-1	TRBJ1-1	CASSEGAGFTEAFF	TGTGCCAGCAGTGAAGGGGCCGGATTCACTGAAGCTTTCTTT
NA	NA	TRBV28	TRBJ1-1	CASSFRDTGKTFF	TGTGCCAGCAGTTTCCGGGACACGGGGAAGACTTTCTTT
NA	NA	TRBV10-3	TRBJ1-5	CAISGIQGQPQHF	TGTGCCATCAGTGGAATACAGGGACAGCCCCAGCATTTT
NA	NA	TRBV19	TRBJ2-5	CASGDLGTQYF	TGTGCCAGTGGCGACTTGGGGACCCAGTACTTC
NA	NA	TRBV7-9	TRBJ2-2	CASSSAEGPRTGELFF	TGTGCCAGCAGCTCCGCCGAGGGCCCGAGGACCGGGGAGCTGTTTTTT
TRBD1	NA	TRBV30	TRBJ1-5	CAWRVPGQGSNQPQHF	TGTGCCTGGAGGGTCCCGGGACAGGGGAGCAATCAGCCCCAGCATTTT
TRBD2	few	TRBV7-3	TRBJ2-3	CASSLKATSGGAPNTDTQYF	TGTGCCAGCAGCTTAAAGGCAACTAGCGGGGGGGCCCCCAATACAGATACGCAGTATTTT
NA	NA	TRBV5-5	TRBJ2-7	CASSLGGTTGGVWNEQYF	TGTGCCAGCAGCTTGGGGGGCACAACAGGAGGGGTTTGGAACGAGCAGTACTTC
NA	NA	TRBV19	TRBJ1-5	CATRRVGGRSGQPQHF	TGTGCCACCCGCCGAGTCGGGGGTCGATCGGGTCAGCCCCAGCATTTT
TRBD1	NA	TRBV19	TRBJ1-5	CASSKGTGGQPQHF	TGTGCCAGTAGTAAGGGGACAGGGGGTCAGCCCCAGCATTTT